The 28 T cell receptor beta chains below all came from one sample that was sequenced in a study of OX40 agonist ivuxolimab in advanced cancers. Sequencing used immunoSEQ multiplex PCR; TCRdb keeps in-frame clones, though not all of them. The sample holds fewer than 35,000 clones; more than 80% are singletons and the top ten take around a fifth. Sequences were derived from CD4+ or CD8+ T cells sorted from blood, sampled in a trial of the OX40 agonist ivuxolimab. Receptors were obtained from an adult with an advanced solid tumor such as melanoma, head and neck, liver or kidney cancer.

The chain recombines TRBV27 with TRBJ2-7; D is undetermined. Germline CDR1 and CDR2: MNHEY and SMNVEV (reference sequence). V lost 2 bases to trimming and J lost 2 bases, with 7 bases between them. The CDR3 contains 13 residues. The CDR3 DNA reads TGTGCCAGCAGTTTAAGGTATCCCTACGAGCAGTACTTC. This gives the protein CASSLRYPYEQYF.

The gene calls are TRBV7-3 and TRBJ2-3; TRBD2 might be the D (5 bases). V gave up 6 bases and J gave up 0 bases, with 25 bases separating them. The germline CDR1 and CDR2 sequences are SGHTA and FQGTGA. The CDR3 contains 19 residues. The CDR3 sequence is CASRRGPETTLRSTDTQYF. The CDR3 DNA follows: TGTGCCAGCAGACGCGGGCCGGAGACTACCCTCCGAAGCACAGATACGCAGTATTTT. Complete variable domain (other parts from reference TRBV7-3 and TRBJ2-3): GAGVSQTPSNKVTEKGKYVELRCDPISGHTALYWYRQSLGQGPEFLIYFQGTGAADDSGLPNDRFFAVRPEGSVSTLKIQRTERGDSAVYLCASRRGPETTLRSTDTQYFGPGTRLTVL.

This clone was seen more than once but under ten times. This rearrangement joins TRBV5-4 to TRBJ1-2; 10 bases match TRBD1. The CDR3 sequence is 14 residues long. The V gene end was trimmed by 0 bases and the J gene end by 6 bases; junction bases not matched to a gene: 2. CDR1 SGHNT and CDR2 YYREEE come from the germline V gene (reference sequence). The CDR3 here is CASSLGDRGNGYTF. The CDR3 nucleotides read TGTGCCAGCAGCTTGGGGGACAGGGGTAATGGCTACACCTTC. Drawing the rest from reference TRBV5-4 and TRBJ1-2, the complete variable domain is ETGVTQSPTHLIKTRGQQVTLRCSSQSGHNTVSWYQQALGQGPQFIFQYYREEENGRGNFPPRFSGLQFPNYSSELNVNALELDDSALYLCASSLGDRGNGYTFGSGTRLTVV.

The rearrangement uses TRBV7-2 and TRBJ1-3, with 7 nucleotides matching TRBD1. This CDR3 spans 14 amino acids. The V and J ends lost 4 bases and 1 base, in that order; junction bases with no gene match: 1. From germline, CDR1 is SGHTA and CDR2 FQGNSA. CDR3 sequence: CASSSTGSGNTIYF. The CDR3, as DNA: TGTGCCAGCAGCTCGACAGGGTCTGGAAACACCATATATTTT.

The chain couples TRBV10-2 to TRBJ1-2; D is unresolved. Per the germline V gene, CDR1 is WSHSY and CDR2 is SAAADI. V was trimmed by 2 bases and J by 6 bases, leaving 4 bases between them. This CDR3 region has 11 residues. CDR3 in amino acids: CASSEGNGYTF. The CDR3 DNA reads as TGCGCCAGCAGTGAGGGGAATGGCTACACCTTC.

This chain connects TRBV7-2 to TRBJ1-2, with a tentative D call TRBD1 (6 bases). The CDR3 length is 11 residues. Trimming pared 5 bases from V and 9 bases from J, leaving 10 bases between. Germline lookup yields CDR1 SGHTA and CDR2 FQGNSA. The CDR3 sequence is CASSPGTSYTF. DNA of the CDR3: TGTGCCAGCAGCCCCGGGACAAGCTACACCTTC. Supplemented by reference TRBV7-2 and TRBJ1-2, the full variable domain reads GAGVSQSPSNKVTEKGKDVELRCDPISGHTALYWYRQSLGQGLEFLIYFQGNSAPDKSGLPSDRFSAERTGGSVSTLTIQRTQQEDSAVYLCASSPGTSYTFGSGTRLTVV.

For this clone: Other DNA variants within this sample encode the same CDR3. The CDR3 spells CASSVVSEPNYGYTF. CDR3 DNA sequence: TGTGCCAGCAGCGTAGTTTCAGAACCTAACTATGGCTACACCTTC. The rearrangement joins TRBV9 to TRBJ1-2, with D unresolved. With 0 bases removed from V and 0 bases from J, the gap between germline ends came to 9 bases. This CDR3 is 15 amino acids long. CDR1 is SGDLS and CDR2 is YYNGEE in the germline V gene.

CDR3 coding DNA: TGTGCCAGCAGCTTCCCAGGGAATGAGCAGTTCTTC. It translates to CASSFPGNEQFF. This chain joins TRBV7-8 and TRBJ2-1; a weak D match, TRBD1 (5 bases). The CDR3 loop spans 12 amino acids. Trimming shortened V by 3 bases and J by 7 bases, and 7 bases separated the two germline ends. In germline, CDR1 is SGHVS, CDR2 FQNEAQ.

This clone was seen only once. V gene TRBV7-3 combines with J gene TRBJ1-2; 11 nucleotides align to TRBD1. With V trimmed by 5 bases and J by 4 bases, 6 bases remained unmatched. There are 15 residues in the CDR3. CDR1 is SGHTA and CDR2 is FQGTGA in the germline V gene. In DNA form, the CDR3 reads TGTGCCAGCAGCCCGAGTGGGACAGGGGGCTATGGCTACACCTTC. Translated: CASSPSGTGGYGYTF.

This clone was found once. CDR3 residues: CASSLGLAGAYNEQFF. For the CDR3, the DNA is TGTGCCAGCAGCTTGGGACTAGCGGGGGCCTACAATGAGCAGTTCTTC. This sequence joins TRBV5-8 and TRBJ2-1, with 12 bases matching TRBD2. The CDR3 is made up of 16 amino acids. The germline gives CDR1 SGHTS, CDR2 YDEGEE. V lost 0 bases to trimming and J lost 2 bases; unmatched junction nucleotides: 0.

This clone qualifies as medium-sized. The chain is built from TRBV25-1 and TRBJ2-2; D is possibly TRBD1 or TRBD2 (6 bases each). Germline V CDR1 and CDR2: MGHDK, SYGVNS. The CDR3 totals 14 residues. Trimming stripped 6 bases from V and 6 bases from J, with 14 bases between. CDR3 sequence (DNA): TGTGCCAGCAGCCTGGGGGGCATGTCCGGGGAGCTGTTTTTT. Translating it yields CASSLGGMSGELFF.

This clone was seen a handful of times. The gene calls are TRBV11-2 and TRBJ2-1, with a possible D match to TRBD1 (6 bases). The CDR3 is made up of 15 amino acids. Germline lookup yields CDR1 SGHAT and CDR2 FQNNGV. V lost 1 base and J 8 bases, leaving 15 bases between the germline ends. The chain's CDR3 is CASSLGRGSSDEQFF. In DNA form, the CDR3 reads TGTGCCAGCAGCTTAGGCAGGGGAAGTAGCGATGAGCAGTTCTTC.

The V call is TRBV6-1, the J call TRBJ2-4, with TRBD1 matching over 10 bases. V dropped 5 bases and J dropped 6; count of bases not matched to a gene: 4. There are 14 residues in the CDR3. Germline lookup yields CDR1 MNHNS and CDR2 SASEGT. CDR3 in DNA: TGTGCCAGCAGTCCTTGGGACAGGGGAAACATTCAGTACTTC. This encodes CASSPWDRGNIQYF.

This clone was detected a few times. The V and J genes are TRBV5-4 and TRBJ2-7; 9 nucleotides agree with TRBD2. In germline, CDR1 is SGHNT, CDR2 YYREEE (reference sequence). Trimming cost V 5 bases and J 2 bases; bases outside gene matches: 5. The CDR3 covers 14 residues. CDR3 in DNA: TGTGCCAGCAGTCATAGCGGGGGCGCCTACGAGCAGTACTTC. As protein: CASSHSGGAYEQYF. Combining the CDR3 with reference TRBV5-4 and TRBJ2-7 gives the whole variable domain ETGVTQSPTHLIKTRGQQVTLRCSSQSGHNTVSWYQQALGQGPQFIFQYYREEENGRGNFPPRFSGLQFPNYSSELNVNALELDDSALYLCASSHSGGAYEQYFGPGTRLTVT.

V gene TRBV6-4 combines with J gene TRBJ2-7; tentative D call: TRBD1 (5 bases). The CDR3 loop spans 14 amino acids. V was trimmed by 4 bases and J by 3 bases, leaving 13 bases between them. Germline CDR1 is MRHNA and CDR2 is SNTAGT. The CDR3 loop is CASSANRTLYEQYF. Here the CDR3 DNA reads TGTGCCAGCAGTGCCAACAGGACCCTCTACGAGCAGTACTTC.

The chain recombines TRBV30 with TRBJ1-4; 7 nucleotides align to TRBD1. The CDR3 covers 14 residues. Losses at the gene ends were 4 bases for V and 8 bases for J; bases not matched to a gene: 10. Germline V lookup: CDR1 GTSNPN, CDR2 SVGIG (reference sequence). The CDR3 sequence is CAWTTRQGREKLFF. The CDR3 DNA sequence: TGTGCCTGGACTACGCGACAGGGAAGGGAAAAACTGTTTTTT.

This chain connects TRBV19 to TRBJ1-5; no firm D call. Germline loops: CDR1 LNHDA, CDR2 SQIVND (reference sequence). The CDR3 contains 15 residues. V was cut by 6 bases and J by 0 bases, with 12 bases left in between. This CDR3 is CASSLRRNSNQPQHF. CDR3 sequence (DNA): TGTGCCAGTAGCCTCAGACGGAATAGCAATCAGCCCCAGCATTTT.

The gene calls are TRBV6-5 and TRBJ2-1, with D possibly matching TRBD1 (6 bases). Trimming stripped 0 bases from V and 7 bases from J, with 10 bases between. The germline gives CDR1 MNHEY, CDR2 SVGAGI. The CDR3 has 14 residues. The CDR3 loop reads CASSYSLGANEQFF. In DNA form, the CDR3 reads TGTGCCAGCAGTTACTCGCTGGGGGCAAATGAGCAGTTCTTC.

The rearrangement joins TRBV15 to TRBJ2-7; 7 bases are shared with TRBD1. Germline loops: CDR1 LNHNV, CDR2 YYDKDF (reference sequence). J gave up 2 bases and V 5 bases, and 6 bases lay outside the gene matches. This CDR3 spans 14 amino acids. The DNA for the CDR3 is TGTGCCACCAGCGGCCGGGACAGCACCTACGAGCAGTACTTC. It specifies CATSGRDSTYEQYF.

The chain is built from TRBV25-1 and TRBJ2-5; D may match TRBD1 or TRBD2 (6 bases each). Trimming shortened V by 0 bases and J by 5 bases, and 13 bases separated the two germline ends. There are 15 residues in the CDR3. CDR1 MGHDK and CDR2 SYGVNS come from the germline V gene. CDR3 residues: CASSEYKGGEETQYF. The DNA of the CDR3 is TGTGCCAGCAGTGAATATAAGGGGGGTGAGGAGACCCAGTACTTC.

This clone was picked up a small number of times. DNA of the CDR3: TGTGCCAGCAGCTTGGAAGTGGGGCACGGCTACACCTTC. Amino acids: CASSLEVGHGYTF. The chain combines TRBV5-4 with TRBJ1-2, with a weak D call TRBD1 (5 bases). With 0 bases removed from V and 8 bases from J, the gap between germline ends came to 11 bases. Per germline, CDR1 SGHNT and CDR2 YYREEE (reference sequence). The CDR3 runs 13 residues.

The rearrangement links TRBV6-1 to TRBJ1-1; D perhaps matches TRBD1 (6 bases). Germline V gene data show CDR1 as MNHNS and CDR2 as SASEGT. Trimming shortened V by 2 bases and J by 0 bases, and 10 bases separated the two germline ends. This CDR3 has 15 amino acids. Here the CDR3 reads CASSESWTVNTEAFF. DNA of the CDR3: TGTGCCAGCAGTGAAAGTTGGACAGTGAACACTGAAGCTTTCTTT.

This clone was seen only a few times. The V call is TRBV4-2, the J call TRBJ2-3; D could derive from TRBD1 or TRBD2 (5 bases each). Deletions cut 4 bases from V and 0 bases from J, with 23 bases between. The germline gives CDR1 LGHNA, CDR2 YNFKEQ. The CDR3 has 19 amino acids. CDR3 residues: CASSPGAGVWRLSTDTQYF. The CDR3 coding sequence is TGTGCCAGCAGCCCCGGGGCCGGTGTTTGGCGCCTCAGCACAGATACGCAGTATTTT.

The chain is built from TRBV2 and TRBJ2-7; 10 bases are a match to TRBD2. With V trimmed by 7 bases and J by 0 bases, 12 bases remained unmatched. The CDR3 is 17 residues long. CDR1 is SNHLY and CDR2 is FYNNEI in the germline V gene. CDR3 nucleotides: TGTGCCAGCATTGAGCTAGCGGGGGTCGCACCCTCCTACGAGCAGTACTTC. Its protein is CASIELAGVAPSYEQYF.

The V gene is TRBV11-2, the J gene TRBJ2-4, with 10 bases fitting TRBD1. Losses at the gene ends were 4 bases for V and 10 bases for J; bases not matched to a gene: 4. This CDR3 is built from 13 residues. In germline, CDR1 is SGHAT, CDR2 FQNNGV. This CDR3 is CASSWGDRGIQYF. CDR3 DNA sequence: TGTGCCAGCAGCTGGGGGGACAGGGGTATTCAGTACTTC.

This chain connects TRBV5-4 to TRBJ2-1; TRBD2 matches 7 bases. Germline assignment: CDR1 SGHNT and CDR2 YYREEE (reference sequence). The length of the CDR3 is 14 residues. V was pared by 5 bases and J by 9 bases, with 11 bases of the junction left unmatched. The CDR3: CASSEGLVLSEQFF. CDR3 nucleotides: TGTGCCAGCAGTGAAGGACTAGTATTATCTGAGCAGTTCTTC.

The chain couples TRBV2 to TRBJ2-7, with a tentative D call TRBD2 (6 bases). The CDR3 length is 13 residues. Trimming cost V 7 bases and J 0 bases, with 10 bases left between them. Germline loops: CDR1 SNHLY, CDR2 FYNNEI. DNA for the CDR3: TGTGCCAGCAAGGCGGGGAGCTCCTACGAGCAGTACTTC. Protein: CASKAGSSYEQYF. Together with reference TRBV2 and TRBJ2-7, the CDR3 gives the full variable domain: EPEVTQTPSHQVTQMGQEVILRCVPISNHLYFYWYRQILGQKVEFLVSFYNNEISEKSEIFDDQFSVERPDGSNFTLKIRSTKLEDSAMYFCASKAGSSYEQYFGPGTRLTVT.

This chain links TRBV5-6 with TRBJ2-5; TRBD1 matches 8 bases. V lost 4 bases and J lost 7; bases outside the gene matches: 15. Germline V gene sequence: CDR1 SGHDT, CDR2 YYEEEE. This CDR3 region has 16 residues. The CDR3 spells CASSRGSGTGPGTQYF. The CDR3 DNA reads as TGTGCCAGCAGCCGGGGATCCGGGACAGGCCCCGGGACCCAGTACTTC.